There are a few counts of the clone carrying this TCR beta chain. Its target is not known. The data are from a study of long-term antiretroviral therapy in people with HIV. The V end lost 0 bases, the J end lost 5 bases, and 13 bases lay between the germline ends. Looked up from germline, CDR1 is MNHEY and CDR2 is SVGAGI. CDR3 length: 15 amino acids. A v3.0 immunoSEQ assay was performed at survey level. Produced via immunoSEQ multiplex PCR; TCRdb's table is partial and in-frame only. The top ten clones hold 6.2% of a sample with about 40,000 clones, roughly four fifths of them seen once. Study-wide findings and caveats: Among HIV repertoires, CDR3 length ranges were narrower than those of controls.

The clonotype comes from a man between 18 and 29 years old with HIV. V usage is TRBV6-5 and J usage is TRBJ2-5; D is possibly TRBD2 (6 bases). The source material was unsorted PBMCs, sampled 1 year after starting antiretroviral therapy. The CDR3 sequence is CASSYSRGVGETQYF. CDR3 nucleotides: TGTGCCAGCAGTTACTCACGCGGGGTGGGGGAGACCCAGTACTTC.